These T cell receptor beta chains were read from a single sample in a study of T cell responses to AZD1222 COVID-19 vaccine. Repertoires were generated with immunoSEQ multiplex PCR, while TCRdb's copy carries only in-frame clones and drops some. The sample includes approximately 110,000 clones, around 94% of them seen just once. Here the sequenced sample was peripheral blood, taken on day 0 of AZD1222 vaccination. The receptor source for this set is an adult in good health. Each CDR3 is given with its conserved first and last residue. A D gene is named only where the DNA matches it firmly. The size of a clone is reported for some rows only, either as once, few or many, or as a class for expanded clones.

cdr3_length,j_call,clone_size,v_call,d_call,cdr3_aa,cdr3_nt
19,TRBJ1-3,once,TRBV5-1,TRBD1,CASSRSPGTGVGTGNTIYF,TGCGCCAGCAGCAGGTCGCCCGGGACAGGAGTGGGCACTGGAAACACCATATATTTT
14,TRBJ1-1,once,TRBV6-5,-,CASTPGPLNTEAFF,TGTGCCAGCACTCCCGGGCCGTTGAACACTGAAGCTTTCTTT
14,TRBJ2-3,-,TRBV9,TRBD2,CASSVERDTDTQYF,TGTGCCAGCAGCGTAGAGCGGGACACAGATACGCAGTATTTT
16,TRBJ2-7,-,TRBV5-1,TRBD1,CASSLVSGTDRYEQYF,TGCGCCAGCAGCTTGGTTTCCGGGACAGATCGATACGAGCAGTACTTC
17,TRBJ2-3,-,TRBV19,TRBD1,CASRPRSGTGRTDTQYF,TGTGCCAGTAGACCGCGATCCGGGACAGGGCGCACAGATACGCAGTATTTT
16,TRBJ1-2,once,TRBV20-1,-,CSASGGLRGDLYGYTF,TGCAGTGCTAGTGGGGGTTTGCGAGGGGACCTCTATGGCTACACCTTC
14,TRBJ1-6,few,TRBV6-5,-,CASRSGSYNSPLHF,TGTGCCAGCAGATCAGGGTCCTATAATTCACCCCTCCACTTT
14,TRBJ1-5,-,TRBV2,TRBD1,CASKGTGYGQPQHF,TGTGCCAGCAAAGGGACAGGTTACGGTCAGCCCCAGCATTTT
14,TRBJ1-1,-,TRBV7-9,-,CASSSPPGNTEAFF,TGTGCCAGCAGCTCCCCCCCCGGGAACACTGAAGCTTTCTTT
14,TRBJ1-2,-,TRBV18,-,CASSPSGRERGYTF,TGTGCCAGCTCACCTTCTGGCAGGGAAAGGGGCTACACCTTC
14,TRBJ1-2,-,TRBV28,-,CASRDPGRSYGYTF,TGTGCCAGCCGGGATCCGGGACGGAGCTATGGCTACACCTTC
14,TRBJ2-1,-,TRBV24-1,-,CATSDRHRNNEQFF,TGTGCCACCAGTGATCGCCATAGGAACAATGAGCAGTTCTTC
14,TRBJ1-1,-,TRBV11-1,-,CASSLRATNTEAFF,TGTGCCAGCAGCTTAAGAGCCACGAACACTGAAGCTTTCTTT
15,TRBJ2-5,-,TRBV5-1,TRBD1,CASSLYPGQEETQYF,TGCGCCAGCAGCTTATATCCGGGACAGGAAGAGACCCAGTACTTC
15,TRBJ2-1,-,TRBV15,TRBD2,CATSLVAGRRPEQFF,TGTGCCACCAGCCTAGTAGCGGGAAGGCGCCCTGAGCAGTTCTTC
14,TRBJ1-5,-,TRBV27,TRBD1,CASRNRGQGQPQHF,TGTGCCAGCAGGAACCGTGGACAGGGTCAGCCCCAGCATTTT
14,TRBJ2-3,-,TRBV11-3,-,CASSLASSTDTQYF,TGTGCCAGCAGCTTGGCTAGCAGCACAGATACGCAGTATTTT
14,TRBJ1-1,-,TRBV11-2,-,CASTKRGANTEAFF,TGTGCCAGCACCAAACGGGGGGCGAACACTGAAGCTTTCTTT
14,TRBJ2-5,-,TRBV7-7,-,CASSLVGASETQYF,TGTGCTAGCAGCTTAGTAGGGGCCTCAGAGACCCAGTACTTC
16,TRBJ1-5,-,TRBV18,TRBD1,CASSPPGTASNQPQHF,TGTGCCAGCTCACCACCAGGGACAGCTAGCAATCAGCCCCAGCATTTT
14,TRBJ2-2,-,TRBV7-3,-,CASSLTAVSGRLFF,TGTGCCAGCAGCTTAACAGCGGTATCCGGGAGGCTGTTTTTT
14,TRBJ2-7,-,TRBV7-8,-,CASSFPQGRYEQYF,TGTGCCAGCAGCTTTCCGCAGGGCAGGTACGAGCAGTACTTC
17,TRBJ2-1,-,TRBV5-1,-,CASSLGPLGSSYNEQFF,TGCGCCAGCAGCTTGGGGCCATTGGGGAGCTCCTACAATGAGCAGTTCTTC
12,TRBJ1-2,-,TRBV3-1/TRBV3-2,-,CASSQGGYGYTF,TGTGCCAGCAGCCAAGGGGGGTATGGCTACACCTTC
13,TRBJ1-2,once,TRBV7-2,-,CASSLGGVVGYTF,TGTGCCAGCAGCTTAGGAGGTGTTGTTGGCTACACCTTC
14,TRBJ2-7,-,TRBV30,-,CAWSVTSVSYEQYF,TGTGCCTGGAGTGTGACGTCCGTATCCTACGAGCAGTACTTC
21,TRBJ2-2,-,TRBV7-3,-,CASSLRVTGTSSEDSTGELFF,TGTGCCAGCAGCTTAAGGGTCACAGGAACGAGTAGCGAGGATTCGACCGGGGAGCTGTTTTTT
14,TRBJ1-4,-,TRBV6-5,-,CASGPSLGVRKLFF,TGTGCCAGCGGCCCTTCGCTGGGGGTTAGAAAACTGTTTTTT
14,TRBJ1-6,-,TRBV6-4,-,CASRGQGDGSPLHF,TGTGCCAGCAGGGGCCAGGGTGATGGTTCACCCCTCCACTTT
15,TRBJ1-1,-,TRBV5-1,-,CASSLEAEVNTEAFF,TGCGCCAGCAGCTTGGAGGCAGAGGTGAACACTGAAGCTTTCTTT
16,TRBJ2-3,-,TRBV7-8,TRBD1,CASSVDRAPSTDTQYF,TGTGCCAGCAGCGTAGACAGGGCGCCTAGCACAGATACGCAGTATTTT
14,TRBJ2-1,-,TRBV6-1,TRBD2,CASSEIRSGEGSFF,TGTGCCAGCAGTGAAATCAGATCGGGGGAGGGGTCATTCTTC
16,TRBJ1-2,-,TRBV7-2,TRBD1,CASSLAPGQGIYGYTF,TGTGCCAGCAGCTTAGCGCCGGGACAGGGAATCTATGGCTACACCTTC
12,TRBJ1-2,-,TRBV6-5,-,CASSWSGDGYTF,TGTGCCAGCAGTTGGTCAGGGGATGGCTACACCTTC
16,TRBJ2-1,-,TRBV28,TRBD1,CASSSAGDRAYNEQFF,TGTGCCAGCAGTTCAGCCGGGGACAGGGCTTACAATGAGCAGTTCTTC
14,TRBJ1-1,-,TRBV19,-,CASIRVGMNTEAFF,TGTGCCAGTATTAGGGTGGGCATGAACACTGAAGCTTTCTTT
14,TRBJ2-7,-,TRBV5-1,TRBD2,CASSSAGGADEQYF,TGCGCCAGCAGCTCAGCGGGAGGAGCAGACGAGCAGTACTTC
14,TRBJ1-1,-,TRBV6-6,TRBD1,CASSSTGGFTEAFF,TGTGCCAGCAGTTCCACAGGGGGTTTCACTGAAGCTTTCTTT
15,TRBJ2-3,-,TRBV6-5,TRBD2,CASSFSGRGRDTQYF,TGTGCCAGCAGTTTTAGCGGGAGGGGTAGAGATACGCAGTATTTT
14,TRBJ2-3,-,TRBV29-1,TRBD2,CSAGTSGRTDTQYF,TGCAGCGCCGGGACTAGCGGGAGGACAGATACGCAGTATTTT
12,TRBJ1-1,-,TRBV19,-,CATDDMNTEAFF,TGTGCCACCGACGACATGAACACTGAAGCTTTCTTT
13,TRBJ2-1,-,TRBV4-1,-,CASSQPSIDEQFF,TGCGCCAGCAGCCAACCTAGTATCGATGAGCAGTTCTTC
14,TRBJ1-2,-,TRBV2,-,CASSPGRGNYGYTF,TGTGCCAGCAGCCCAGGGAGGGGTAACTATGGCTACACCTTC
13,TRBJ1-1,-,TRBV4-3,-,CASSRKRNTEAFF,TGCGCCAGCAGCCGAAAGAGGAACACTGAAGCTTTCTTT
14,TRBJ2-2,-,TRBV29-1,-,CSVGTSANTGELFF,TGCAGCGTCGGGACAAGCGCGAACACCGGGGAGCTGTTTTTT
11,TRBJ2-7,-,TRBV12-3/TRBV12-4,-,CASSRDHEQYF,TGTGCCAGCAGCCGCGACCACGAGCAGTACTTC